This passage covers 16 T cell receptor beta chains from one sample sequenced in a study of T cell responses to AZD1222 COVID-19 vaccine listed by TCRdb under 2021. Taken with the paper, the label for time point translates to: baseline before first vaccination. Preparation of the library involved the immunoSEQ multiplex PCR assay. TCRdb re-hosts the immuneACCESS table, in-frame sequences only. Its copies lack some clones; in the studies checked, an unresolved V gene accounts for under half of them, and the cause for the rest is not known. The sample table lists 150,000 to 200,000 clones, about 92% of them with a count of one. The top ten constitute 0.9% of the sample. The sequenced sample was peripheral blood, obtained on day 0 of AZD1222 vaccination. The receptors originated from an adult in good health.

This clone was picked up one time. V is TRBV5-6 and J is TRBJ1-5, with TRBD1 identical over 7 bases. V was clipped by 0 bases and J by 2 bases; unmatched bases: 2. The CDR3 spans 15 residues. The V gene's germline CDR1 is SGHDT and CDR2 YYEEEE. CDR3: CASSLAGTGNQPQHF. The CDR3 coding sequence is TGTGCCAGCAGCTTGGCGGGGACAGGCAATCAGCCCCAGCATTTT.

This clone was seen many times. CDR3 protein: CASSQGQAQETQYF. In DNA, the CDR3 is TGCGCCAGCAGCCAGGGACAGGCACAAGAGACCCAGTACTTC. This rearrangement joins TRBV5-1 to TRBJ2-5; 8 bases are shared with TRBD1. CDR3 length: 14 residues. V trimming: 4 bases; J trimming: 2 bases; junction bases outside the gene matches: 4. Germline lookup yields CDR1 SGHRS and CDR2 YFSETQ.

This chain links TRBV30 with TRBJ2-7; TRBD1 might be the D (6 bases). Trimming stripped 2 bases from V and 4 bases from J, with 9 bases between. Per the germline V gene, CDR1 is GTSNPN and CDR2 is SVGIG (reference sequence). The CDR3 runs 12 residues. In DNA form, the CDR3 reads TGTGCCTGGAGTAGGGGGTTGTACGAGCAGTACTTC. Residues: CAWSRGLYEQYF. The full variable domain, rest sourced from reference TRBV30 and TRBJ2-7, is SQTIHQWPATLVQPVGSPLSLECTVEGTSNPNLYWYRQAAGRGLQLLFYSVGIGQISSEVPQNLSASRPQDRQFILSSKKLLLSDSGFYLCAWSRGLYEQYFGPGTRLTVT.

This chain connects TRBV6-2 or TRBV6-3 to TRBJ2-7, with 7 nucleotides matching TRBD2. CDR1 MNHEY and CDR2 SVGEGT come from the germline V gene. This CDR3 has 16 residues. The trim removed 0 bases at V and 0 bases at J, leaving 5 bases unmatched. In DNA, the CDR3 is TGTGCCAGCAGTTACTCTCTTGGCGGGGGCTCCTACGAGCAGTACTTC. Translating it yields CASSYSLGGGSYEQYF.

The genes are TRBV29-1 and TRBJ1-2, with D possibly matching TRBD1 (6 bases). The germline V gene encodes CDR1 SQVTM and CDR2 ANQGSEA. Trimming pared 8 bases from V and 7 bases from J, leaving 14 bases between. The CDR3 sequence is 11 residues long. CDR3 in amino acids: CSTDGQRGYTF. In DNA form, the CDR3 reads TGCAGCACCGACGGACAGCGTGGCTACACCTTC.

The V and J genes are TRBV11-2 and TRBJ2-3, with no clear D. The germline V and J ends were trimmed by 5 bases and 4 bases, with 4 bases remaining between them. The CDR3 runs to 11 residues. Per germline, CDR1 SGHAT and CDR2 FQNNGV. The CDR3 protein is CASSSADTQYF. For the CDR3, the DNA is TGTGCCAGCAGCAGTGCAGATACGCAGTATTTT.

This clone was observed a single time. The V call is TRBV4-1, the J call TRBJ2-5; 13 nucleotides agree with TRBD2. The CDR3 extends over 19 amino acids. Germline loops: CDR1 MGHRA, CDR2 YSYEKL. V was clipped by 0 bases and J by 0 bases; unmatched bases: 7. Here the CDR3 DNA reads TGCGCCAGCAGCCAAGATGAACTAGCGGGGGGGTACAACCAAGAGACCCAGTACTTC. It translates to CASSQDELAGGYNQETQYF.

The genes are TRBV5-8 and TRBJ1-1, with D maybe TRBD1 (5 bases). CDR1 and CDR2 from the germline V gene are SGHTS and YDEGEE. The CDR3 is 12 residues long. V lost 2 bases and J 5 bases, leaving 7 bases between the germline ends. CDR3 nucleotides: TGTGCCAGCAGCTTCGGGGGGACTGAAGCTTTCTTT. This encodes CASSFGGTEAFF. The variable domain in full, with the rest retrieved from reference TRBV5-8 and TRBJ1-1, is EAGVTQSPTHLIKTRGQQATLRCSPISGHTSVYWYQQALGLGLQFLLWYDEGEERNRGNFPPRFSGRQFPNYSSELNVNALELEDSALYLCASSFGGTEAFFGQGTRLTVV.

CDR3 in amino acids: CASNSASGNTIYF. The CDR3 DNA sequence: TGTGCCAGCAACTCTGCTTCTGGAAACACCATATATTTT. This chain joins TRBV7-2 and TRBJ1-3; D is uncertain. The length of the CDR3 is 13 residues. V was trimmed by 7 bases and J by 1 base, leaving 8 bases between them. The germline CDR1 and CDR2 sequences are SGHTA and FQGNSA.

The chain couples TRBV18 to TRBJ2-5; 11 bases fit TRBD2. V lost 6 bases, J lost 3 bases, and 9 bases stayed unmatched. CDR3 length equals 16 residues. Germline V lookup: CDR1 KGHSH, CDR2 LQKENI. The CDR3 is CASSMTSGAGEETQYF. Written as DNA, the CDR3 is TGTGCCAGCTCGATGACTAGCGGGGCTGGTGAAGAGACCCAGTACTTC.

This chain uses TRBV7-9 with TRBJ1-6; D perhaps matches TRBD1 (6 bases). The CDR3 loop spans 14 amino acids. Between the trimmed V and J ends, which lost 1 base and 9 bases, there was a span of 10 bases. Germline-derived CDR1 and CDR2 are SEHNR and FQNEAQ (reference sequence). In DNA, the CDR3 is TGTGCCAGCAGCTTAGTATCAGGGGTTTCACCCCTCCACTTT. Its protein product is CASSLVSGVSPLHF.

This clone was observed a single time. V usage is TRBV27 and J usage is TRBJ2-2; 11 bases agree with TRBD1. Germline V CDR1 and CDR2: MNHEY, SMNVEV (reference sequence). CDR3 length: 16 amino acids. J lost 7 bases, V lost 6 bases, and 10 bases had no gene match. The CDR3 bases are TGTGCCAGCAGCATCGGACAGGGGGCTGGTGGCGGGGAGCTGTTTTTT. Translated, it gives CASSIGQGAGGGELFF.

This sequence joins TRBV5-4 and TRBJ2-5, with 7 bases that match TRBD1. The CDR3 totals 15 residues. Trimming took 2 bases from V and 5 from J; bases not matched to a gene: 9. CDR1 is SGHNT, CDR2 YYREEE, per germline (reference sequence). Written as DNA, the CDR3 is TGTGCCAGCAGCTTACATAGACAGGGTATGGAGACCCAGTACTTC. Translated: CASSLHRQGMETQYF.

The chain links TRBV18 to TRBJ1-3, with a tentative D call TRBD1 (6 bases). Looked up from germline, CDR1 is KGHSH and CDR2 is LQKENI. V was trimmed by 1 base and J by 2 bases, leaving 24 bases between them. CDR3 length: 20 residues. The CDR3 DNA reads TGTGCCAGCTCACCACTTGGGGCGAATAGTCATCGGGGGCCTGGAAACACCATATATTTT. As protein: CASSPLGANSHRGPGNTIYF.

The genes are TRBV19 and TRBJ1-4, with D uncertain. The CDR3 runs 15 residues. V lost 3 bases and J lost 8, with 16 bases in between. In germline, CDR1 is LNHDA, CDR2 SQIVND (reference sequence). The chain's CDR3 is CASSMFRGSGEKLFF. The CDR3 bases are TGTGCCAGTAGTATGTTTCGTGGTAGTGGCGAAAAACTGTTTTTT.

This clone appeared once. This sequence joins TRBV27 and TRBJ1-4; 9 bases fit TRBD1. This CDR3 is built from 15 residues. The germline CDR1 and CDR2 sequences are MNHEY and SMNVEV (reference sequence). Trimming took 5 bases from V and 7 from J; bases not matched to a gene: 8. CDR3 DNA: TGTGCCAGCAGTGCGATAACAGGGGGCGGTGAAAAACTGTTTTTT. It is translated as CASSAITGGGEKLFF.